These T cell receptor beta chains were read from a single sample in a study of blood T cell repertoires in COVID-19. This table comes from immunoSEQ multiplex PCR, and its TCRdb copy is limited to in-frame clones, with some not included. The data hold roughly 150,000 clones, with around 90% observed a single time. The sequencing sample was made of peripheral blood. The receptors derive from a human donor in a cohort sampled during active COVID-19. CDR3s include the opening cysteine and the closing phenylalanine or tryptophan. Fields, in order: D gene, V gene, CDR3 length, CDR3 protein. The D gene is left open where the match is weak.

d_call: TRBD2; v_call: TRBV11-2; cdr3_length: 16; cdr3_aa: CASSYPGTSGTETQYF
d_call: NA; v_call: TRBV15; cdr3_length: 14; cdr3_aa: CATSREGGSFGYTF
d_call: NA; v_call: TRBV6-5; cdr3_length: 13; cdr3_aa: CASSPRHRYEQYF
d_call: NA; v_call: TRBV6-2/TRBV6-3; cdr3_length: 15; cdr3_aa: CASSYGRVPNTEAFF
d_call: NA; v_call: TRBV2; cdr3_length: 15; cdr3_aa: CASILGGWENYGYTF
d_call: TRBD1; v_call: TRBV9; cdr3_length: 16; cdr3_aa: CASSVAGRTGAQPQHF
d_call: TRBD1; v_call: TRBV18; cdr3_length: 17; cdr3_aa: CASSPVRQGLGATEAFF
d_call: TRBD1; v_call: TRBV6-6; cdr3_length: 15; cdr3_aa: CASRDHGQGREKLFF
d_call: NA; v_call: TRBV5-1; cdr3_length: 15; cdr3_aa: CASSLSDSMNTEAFF
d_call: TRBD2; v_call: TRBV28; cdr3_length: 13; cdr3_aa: CASRGAGLAATGF
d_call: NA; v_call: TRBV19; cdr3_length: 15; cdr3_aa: CASTKGGAVSTEAFF
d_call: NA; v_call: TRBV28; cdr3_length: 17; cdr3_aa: CASSLGVGPLSGNTIYF
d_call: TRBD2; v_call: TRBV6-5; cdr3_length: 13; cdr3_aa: CASSLAGRDEQFF
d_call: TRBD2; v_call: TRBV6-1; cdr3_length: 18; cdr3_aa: CASSEATLATWYQETQYF
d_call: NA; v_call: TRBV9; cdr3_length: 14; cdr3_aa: CASSIMTEADTQYF
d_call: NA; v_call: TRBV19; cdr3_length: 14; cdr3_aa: CASSIGGGYNEQFF
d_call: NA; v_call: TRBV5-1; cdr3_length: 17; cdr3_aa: CASSLDPSGTYTSPLHF
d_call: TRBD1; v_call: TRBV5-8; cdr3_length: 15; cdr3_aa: CASSLKGGSLSEQYF
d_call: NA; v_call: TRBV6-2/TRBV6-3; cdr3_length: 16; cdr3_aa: CASSQLGAGNTGELFF
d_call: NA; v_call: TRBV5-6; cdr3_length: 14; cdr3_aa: CASSLEGTGLGYTF
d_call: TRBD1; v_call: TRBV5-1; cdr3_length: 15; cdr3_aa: CASSFAGQGAREQYF
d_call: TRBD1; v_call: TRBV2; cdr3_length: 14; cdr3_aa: CASTPGQGTYEQYF
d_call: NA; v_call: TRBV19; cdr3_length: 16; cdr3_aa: CASSINSGQLNQPQHF
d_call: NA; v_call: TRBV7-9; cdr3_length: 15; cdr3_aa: CASSPTAGYLGEQYF
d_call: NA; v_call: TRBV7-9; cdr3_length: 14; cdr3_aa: CASSLDAGNYGYTF
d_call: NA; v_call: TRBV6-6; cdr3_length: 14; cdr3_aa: CASSYWGLNTEAFF
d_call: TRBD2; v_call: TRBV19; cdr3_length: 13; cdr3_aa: CASSLGLAGEQYF
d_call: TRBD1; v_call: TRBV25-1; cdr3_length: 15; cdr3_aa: CASSESGTGDYEQYF
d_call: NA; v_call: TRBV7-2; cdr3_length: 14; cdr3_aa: CASSLDQGNYEQYF
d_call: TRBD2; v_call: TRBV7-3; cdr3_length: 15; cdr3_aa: CASSLGAGGYNEQFF
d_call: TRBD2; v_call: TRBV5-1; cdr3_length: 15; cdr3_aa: CASSLIAGEADTQYF
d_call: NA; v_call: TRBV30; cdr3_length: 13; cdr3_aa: CAWSVGTTYEQYF
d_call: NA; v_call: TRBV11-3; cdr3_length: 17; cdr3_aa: CASSKRVTGESTDTQYF
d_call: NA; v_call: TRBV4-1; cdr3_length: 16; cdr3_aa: CASSQAGAGLGAEAFF
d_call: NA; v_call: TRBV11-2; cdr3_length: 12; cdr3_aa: CASSRGGREQYF
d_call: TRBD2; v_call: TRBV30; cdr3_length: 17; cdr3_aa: CASNSGLAGPNTGELFF
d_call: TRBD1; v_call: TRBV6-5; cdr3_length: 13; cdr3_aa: CASRDRVTDTQYF
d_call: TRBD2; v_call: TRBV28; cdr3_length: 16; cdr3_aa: CASSLSAGGFLDTQYF
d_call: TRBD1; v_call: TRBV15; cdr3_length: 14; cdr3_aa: CATSRGQGISEQYF
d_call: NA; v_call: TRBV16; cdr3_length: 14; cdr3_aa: CASSHAGLSYEQYF
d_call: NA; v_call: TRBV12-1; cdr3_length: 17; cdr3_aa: CASSISGTGVGTSPLHF
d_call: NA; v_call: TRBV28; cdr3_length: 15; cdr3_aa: CASSLNRPMNTEAFF
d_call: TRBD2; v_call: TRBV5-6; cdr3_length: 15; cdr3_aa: CASSLGLAGVETQYF
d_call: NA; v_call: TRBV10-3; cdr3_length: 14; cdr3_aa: CAISESLPEGEQYF
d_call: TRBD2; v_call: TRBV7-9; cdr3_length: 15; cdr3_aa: CASSLTSGATDTQYF
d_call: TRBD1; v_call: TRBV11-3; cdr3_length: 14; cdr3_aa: CASSLAGGTGELFF
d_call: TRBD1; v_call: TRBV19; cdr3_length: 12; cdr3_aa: CASGQGLGPQHF
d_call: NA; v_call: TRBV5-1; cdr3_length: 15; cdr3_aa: CASSLASGGSGELFF
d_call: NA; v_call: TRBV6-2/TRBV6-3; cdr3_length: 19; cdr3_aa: CASSYSQGLRRQTGYTQYF
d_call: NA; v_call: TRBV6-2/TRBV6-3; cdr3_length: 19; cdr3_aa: CASSYSGSGNPSGANVLTF
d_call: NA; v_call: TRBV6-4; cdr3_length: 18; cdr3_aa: CASSDWGDLAPDGETQYF
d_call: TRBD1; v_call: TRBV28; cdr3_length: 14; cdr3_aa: CASRGQSPNQPQHF
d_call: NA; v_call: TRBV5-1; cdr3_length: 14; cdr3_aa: CASSWDFAGETQYF
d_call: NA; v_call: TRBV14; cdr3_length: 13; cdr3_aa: CASSHSETYEQYF
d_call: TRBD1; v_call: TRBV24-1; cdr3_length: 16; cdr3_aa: CATSGGTASSYNEQFF
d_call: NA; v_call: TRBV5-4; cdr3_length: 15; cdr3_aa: CASSSDSSYNSPLHF
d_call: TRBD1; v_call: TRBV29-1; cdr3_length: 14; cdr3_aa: CSVALTGGMETQYF